A single sample gave rise to the 21 T cell receptor beta chains below, sequenced in a study of T-cell reconstitution after alpha-beta-depleted transplantation in children. The authors prepared the TCRbeta library with unique molecular identifiers. Using its own MiXCR run on the PCR reads, TCRdb lists one record per CDR3 protein. The profile shows hundreds of thousands of distinct CDR3 sequences, about 25% of them singletons. Sequenced material: PBMCs, taken before TCRalphabeta/CD19-depleted stem cell transplant. The source of these receptors is a girl aged 2-10 years with Fanconi anemia, due to receive a stem cell transplant.

Ten or more counts support this clonotype. This chain connects TRBV2 to TRBJ2-7; TRBD1 matches 9 bases. With V trimmed by 7 bases and J by 4 bases, 11 bases remained unmatched. The CDR3 is 15 amino acids. Germline V CDR1 and CDR2: SNHLY, FYNNEI. CDR3 loop: CASIPRGQGIYEQYF. The CDR3 DNA reads TGTGCCAGCATCCCTCGGGGACAGGGCATTTACGAGCAGTACTTC.

This clonotype was seen just once. A much larger clone differs from this one at a single base, so this may be a read error. The genes are TRBV4-1 and TRBJ2-5; D is unresolved. CDR3 size: 13 residues. Germline-derived CDR1 and CDR2 are MGHRA and YSYEKL. The CDR3 nucleotides read TGTGCCAGCAGCCTGGACCTACCAGAGACCCAGTACTTC. Protein product: CASSLDLPETQYF.

V usage is TRBV20-1 and J usage is TRBJ1-1, with D tentatively TRBD1 (6 bases). Per the germline V gene, CDR1 is DFQATT and CDR2 is SNEGSKA (reference sequence). The CDR3 spans 14 residues. V was shortened by 3 bases and J by 1 base, with 12 bases between the two germline ends. In DNA, the CDR3 is TGCAGTGCTAGCCGACAGGAATGGAACACTGAAGCTTTCTTT. Translated, it gives CSASRQEWNTEAFF.

This clonotype was found a few times. The CDR3: CASSPPGLPYNEQFF. The CDR3 DNA follows: TGTGCCAGCAGCCCTCCGGGACTACCCTACAATGAGCAGTTCTTC. This chain joins TRBV7-3 and TRBJ2-1; 7 bases agree with TRBD2. The CDR3 is 15 amino acids. CDR1 and CDR2 from the germline V gene are SGHTA and FQGTGA. J lost 2 bases, V lost 5 bases, and 6 bases had no gene match. Drawing the rest from reference TRBV7-3 and TRBJ2-1, the complete variable domain is GAGVSQTPSNKVTEKGKYVELRCDPISGHTALYWYRQSLGQGPEFLIYFQGTGAADDSGLPNDRFFAVRPEGSVSTLKIQRTERGDSAVYLCASSPPGLPYNEQFFGPGTRLTVL.

The sample holds many counts of this clonotype. This chain links TRBV27 with TRBJ2-5, with 14 nucleotides matching TRBD2. Germline CDR1 MNHEY, CDR2 SMNVEV (reference sequence). Losses at the gene ends were 7 bases for V and 4 bases for J; bases not matched to a gene: 8. The CDR3 runs 16 residues. CDR3 sequence reads: CASMGLAGDFTETQYF. Written as DNA, the CDR3 is TGTGCCAGCATGGGACTAGCGGGAGATTTTACAGAGACCCAGTACTTC.

V gene TRBV5-1 combines with J gene TRBJ2-6, with D possibly being TRBD1 (6 bases). The CDR3 has 19 residues. V lost 5 bases and J 0 bases, leaving 21 bases between the germline ends. CDR1 and CDR2 (germline): SGHRS, YFSETQ. The CDR3 DNA reads TGCGCCAGCAGAAGGGTCTTCGCAGGGGATCTCTCTGGGGCCAACGTCCTGACTTTC. It specifies CASRRVFAGDLSGANVLTF.

The chain carries TRBV27 and TRBJ2-7; D gene unclear. There are 12 residues in the CDR3. Trimming left V 6 bases short and J 6 bases short, with 12 bases between. Germline-derived CDR1 and CDR2 are MNHEY and SMNVEV (reference sequence). CDR3: CASRTPDREQYF. The CDR3 bases are TGTGCCAGCAGGACCCCTGACCGCGAGCAGTACTTC.

This sequence joins TRBV20-1 and TRBJ2-5; the match to TRBD1 covers 9 bases. CDR3 length equals 13 residues. CDR1 DFQATT and CDR2 SNEGSKA come from the germline V gene (reference sequence). V lost 5 bases, J lost 13 bases, and 14 bases stayed unmatched. The CDR3 loop is CSAYHSEVGQGYF. In nucleotides, the CDR3 is TGCAGTGCTTACCACTCTGAAGTGGGACAGGGGTACTTC.

This clonotype was found a few times. The chain joins TRBV13 to TRBJ2-5; 12 positions match TRBD2. The CDR3 spans 16 residues. Germline-derived CDR1 and CDR2 are PRHDT and FYEKMQ (reference sequence). After removal of 4 bases from V and 4 bases from J, the junction contained 7 bases not matched to a gene. CDR3 bases: TGTGCCAGCAGCTCCCGTACTAGCGGGAGGATAGAGACCCAGTACTTC. Translated: CASSSRTSGRIETQYF.

This clonotype was recorded at least ten times. This CDR3 is CASSLGLGQGADTQYF. The CDR3, as DNA: TGTGCCAGCAGTTTAGGTTTGGGACAGGGGGCAGATACGCAGTATTTT. This chain connects TRBV27 to TRBJ2-3; 11 bases are shared with TRBD1. CDR3 length: 16 amino acids. Germline values: CDR1 MNHEY, CDR2 SMNVEV (reference sequence). V was clipped by 2 bases and J by 4 bases; unmatched bases: 5.

This clonotype was counted once. In DNA form, the CDR3 reads TGTGCCAGCAGCTTAGAAGGGACTAGCGGGCTCTCCGAGCAGTACTTC. Amino acid sequence: CASSLEGTSGLSEQYF. V and J are TRBV7-3 and TRBJ2-7; TRBD2 matches at 12 bases. V trimming: 2 bases; J trimming: 6 bases; junction bases outside the gene matches: 8. There are 16 residues in the CDR3. Germline V gene data show CDR1 as SGHTA and CDR2 as FQGTGA.

This chain joins TRBV28 and TRBJ2-7; D unresolved. The CDR3 has 12 residues. Germline V lookup: CDR1 MDHEN, CDR2 SYDVKM. Trimming stripped 2 bases from V and 3 bases from J, with 5 bases between. The DNA of the CDR3 is TGTGCCAGCAGTTTAGTACACTACGAGCAGTACTTC. It translates to CASSLVHYEQYF.

V is TRBV9 and J is TRBJ2-7; D unresolved. Deletions cut 2 bases from V and 6 bases from J, with 18 bases between. The CDR3 spans 15 residues. Germline values: CDR1 SGDLS, CDR2 YYNGEE. DNA for the CDR3: TGTGCCAGCAGCGTCGGGTCTGCCGGGTATGGCGAGCAGTACTTC. This sequence encodes CASSVGSAGYGEQYF.

This clonotype has only a few counts. V and J are TRBV6-9 and TRBJ2-1, with no clear D. V lost 0 bases and J 2 bases, leaving 11 bases between the germline ends. The CDR3 loop spans 16 amino acids. Germline V gene sequence: CDR1 MNHGY, CDR2 SVAAGI. This chain's CDR3 is CASSYSGFYTYNEQFF. The CDR3 DNA reads TGTGCCAGCAGTTATTCAGGGTTCTACACCTACAATGAGCAGTTCTTC.

In this sample, this clonotype turned up many times. The chain recombines TRBV6-2 or TRBV6-3 with TRBJ2-7; D remains unclear. The CDR3 runs to 12 residues. Looked up from germline, CDR1 is MNHEY and CDR2 is SVGEGT. V lost 2 bases and J 3 bases, leaving 5 bases between the germline ends. The CDR3 sequence is CASSYASYEQYF. CDR3 DNA: TGTGCCAGCAGTTACGCGAGCTACGAGCAGTACTTC.

The V gene is TRBV29-1, the J gene TRBJ2-5; TRBD1 is a possible D gene (5 bases). Germline V gives CDR1 SQVTM, CDR2 ANQGSEA. This CDR3 has 13 amino acids. Deletions cut 2 bases from V and 5 bases from J, with 12 bases between. For the CDR3, the DNA is TGCAGCGTTGAAACAGGTTTAGTCGAGACCCAGTACTTC. This codes for CSVETGLVETQYF.

The chain couples TRBV7-2 to TRBJ1-6; D gene unclear. V dropped 1 base and J dropped 5 bases, with 9 bases sitting between them. CDR3 length: 15 amino acids. Per germline, CDR1 SGHTA and CDR2 FQGNSA. The CDR3 is CASSLELSNNSPLHF. As DNA, the CDR3 is TGTGCCAGCAGCTTAGAACTCAGCAATAATTCACCCCTCCACTTT.

There are many counts of this clonotype. V and J are TRBV25-1 and TRBJ1-1; tentative D call: TRBD1 (5 bases). V was shortened by 7 bases and J by 0 bases, with 12 bases between the two germline ends. This CDR3 is 14 amino acids long. Germline CDR1 MGHDK, CDR2 SYGVNS. The CDR3 sequence is CASIPLGVNTEAFF. For the CDR3, the DNA is TGTGCCAGCATCCCTTTAGGGGTGAACACTGAAGCTTTCTTT.

This clonotype was counted at least ten times. The chain carries TRBV20-1 and TRBJ1-1, with D hard to call. Trimming took 5 bases from V and 7 from J, leaving 14 bases between them. In germline, CDR1 is DFQATT, CDR2 SNEGSKA (reference sequence). The CDR3 length is 12 residues. The CDR3 region is CSAAATEREAFF. CDR3 bases: TGCAGTGCTGCAGCCACGGAGCGTGAAGCTTTCTTT.

The chain carries TRBV10-3 and TRBJ2-7; possible D gene TRBD2, 5 bases. The V gene's germline CDR1 is ENHRY and CDR2 SYGVKD. Trimming left V 0 bases short and J 2 bases short, with 14 bases between. This CDR3 comprises 16 residues. The CDR3 here is CAISESRGLPTYEQYF. CDR3 nucleotide sequence: TGTGCCATCAGTGAGTCTCGGGGTTTACCGACCTACGAGCAGTACTTC.

The rearrangement links TRBV5-6 to TRBJ2-3; weak D call: TRBD2 (6 bases). With 1 base removed from V and 2 bases from J, the gap between germline ends came to 14 bases. CDR1 is SGHDT, CDR2 YYEEEE, per germline. The CDR3 has 16 residues. The CDR3 here is CASSLSLGLYTDTQYF. Here the CDR3 DNA reads TGTGCCAGCAGCTTGTCTCTGGGACTCTACACAGATACGCAGTATTTT. The variable domain in full, with the rest retrieved from reference TRBV5-6 and TRBJ2-3, is DAGVTQSPTHLIKTRGQQVTLRCSPKSGHDTVSWYQQALGQGPQFIFQYYEEEERQRGNFPDRFSGHQFPNYSSELNVNALLLGDSALYLCASSLSLGLYTDTQYFGPGTRLTVL.